This T cell receptor (beta chain) was identified in a study of blood T cell repertoires in COVID-19. Here immunoSEQ multiplex PCR was the method, and the copy in TCRdb shows in-frame clones only, minus some. In the table there are around 370,000 clones, approximately 90% of which are singletons. J lost 2 bases, V lost 8 bases, and 9 bases had no gene match. CDR3 length: 14 amino acids. Germline V gives CDR1 LGHDT, CDR2 YNNKEL (reference sequence). This chain uses TRBV3-1 (or the pseudogene TRBV3-2) with TRBJ2-7, with TRBD1 matching 7 bases. The origin of this receptor is a woman between 18 and 29 years old who had recovered from COVID-19. Material for sequencing was PBMCs or T cells enriched from blood (not recorded which). CDR3 DNA: TGTGCCAGCGGTATTCAGGGGGTCCCCTACGAGCAGTACTTC. Residues: CASGIQGVPYEQYF.